A single sample is the source of the 26 T cell receptor beta chains below, sequenced in a study of cytomegalovirus exposure and HLA in healthy donors (TCRdb year 2017). The protocol used for the library was the immunoSEQ multiplex PCR assay. A mixture of 60 forward primers for TCR Vbeta segments and 13 reverse primers for TCR Jbeta segments was used in the multiplex PCR. Not all clones reach the TCRdb copy of this immuneACCESS table, which keeps in-frame sequences only. Checked studies attribute under half of the gap to unresolved V genes and leave the rest unexplained. In all, the sample holds 90,000 to 150,000 clones, and roughly four fifths of those were seen once. Around 2% of the sample lies in the top ten. Sequenced input: PBMCs. The receptors here all came from a man in his forties in good health and CMV-seronegative.

The V and J genes are TRBV7-9 and TRBJ2-7; 10 positions agree with TRBD2. The CDR3 contains 15 residues. V gave up 8 bases and J gave up 2 bases; unmatched junction bases: 9. Germline CDR1 and CDR2: SEHNR and FQNEAQ (reference sequence). CDR3 in DNA: TGTGCCAGCGGGCACGGGACTAGCGTTCCCTACGAGCAGTACTTC. It specifies CASGHGTSVPYEQYF.

This chain connects TRBV11-2 to TRBJ2-3, with 10 positions matching TRBD1. Germline loops: CDR1 SGHAT, CDR2 FQNNGV. The J segment lost 6 bases and the V segment lost 5 bases, leaving 8 bases of the junction unmatched. The CDR3 has 15 amino acids. CDR3 in amino acids: CASSKRGTGVDTQYF. As DNA, the CDR3 is TGTGCCAGCAGCAAGAGGGGGACAGGGGTCGATACGCAGTATTTT.

As concerns this clone: One end of the junction does not line up with germline, which may come from a read error. CDR3 nucleotides: TGTGCCAGCAGCGTAGTTGTCTCTGGGGCCAACGGCCTGACTTTC. It encodes CASSVVVSGANGLTF. V and J are TRBV9 and TRBJ2-6, with D possibly TRBD1 on 5 matching bases. Germline CDR1 is SGDLS and CDR2 is YYNGEE. The CDR3 sequence is 15 residues long.

This chain links TRBV6-5 with TRBJ2-2, with D possibly being TRBD1 (6 bases). Germline V gene lookup returns CDR1 MNHEY and CDR2 SVGAGI. The germline V and J ends were trimmed by 8 bases and 4 bases, with 8 bases remaining between them. The CDR3 has 12 residues. CDR3 sequence: CASRQATGELFF. The CDR3 DNA reads TGTGCCAGCCGACAGGCCACCGGGGAGCTGTTTTTT.

This clone was seen only once. The chain employs TRBV7-9 and TRBJ2-7, with TRBD2 as a possible D gene (6 bases). Germline values: CDR1 SEHNR, CDR2 FQNEAQ (reference sequence). The CDR3 consists of 12 residues. Trimming shortened V by 2 bases and J by 7 bases, and 9 bases separated the two germline ends. CDR3 loop: CASSLPLAEQYF. The CDR3 nucleotides read TGTGCCAGCAGCTTACCCCTAGCGGAGCAGTACTTC. Full variable domain (missing parts from reference TRBV7-9 and TRBJ2-7): DTGVSQNPRHKITKRGQNVTFRCDPISEHNRLYWYRQTLGQGPEFLTYFQNEAQLEKSRLLSDRFSAERPKGSFSTLEIQRTEQGDSAMYLCASSLPLAEQYFGPGTRLTVT.

The chain joins TRBV2 to TRBJ2-1; the match to TRBD2 covers 11 bases. The V and J ends lost 8 bases and 10 bases, in that order; junction bases with no gene match: 10. Germline CDR1 reads SNHLY; CDR2 reads FYNNEI. The length of the CDR3 is 14 residues. DNA for the CDR3: TGTGCCAGCGAGACTAGCGGGAATTTCGGCGAGCAGTTCTTC. It encodes CASETSGNFGEQFF.

The CDR3 region is CASSQRQGAAEKLFF. The DNA for the CDR3 is TGCGCCAGCAGCCAACGACAGGGGGCGGCTGAAAAACTGTTTTTT. The V gene is TRBV4-1, the J gene TRBJ1-4; 10 positions match TRBD1. V was clipped by 2 bases and J by 7 bases; unmatched bases: 4. CDR3 length: 15 residues. Germline assignment: CDR1 MGHRA and CDR2 YSYEKL.

V usage is TRBV5-1 and J usage is TRBJ1-1; unclear D gene. Per germline, CDR1 SGHRS and CDR2 YFSETQ. The CDR3 is 14 residues long. V was pared by 1 base and J by 5 bases, with 12 bases between. The CDR3 here is CASSLKAGATEAFF. The CDR3 DNA reads as TGCGCCAGCAGCTTGAAGGCCGGAGCTACTGAAGCTTTCTTT.

This rearrangement joins TRBV19 to TRBJ1-4; a weak D match, TRBD1 (5 bases). This CDR3 contains 15 residues. Per the germline V gene, CDR1 is LNHDA and CDR2 is SQIVND (reference sequence). Trimming shortened V by 3 bases and J by 2 bases, and 10 bases separated the two germline ends. CDR3 coding DNA: TGTGCCAGTAGTATGGGGCAAGCTACTAATGAAAAACTGTTTTTT. Translated: CASSMGQATNEKLFF. The full variable domain, completed using reference TRBV19 and TRBJ1-4, is DGGITQSPKYLFRKEGQNVTLSCEQNLNHDAMYWYRQDPGQGLRLIYYSQIVNDFQKGDIAEGYSVSREKKESFPLTVTSAQKNPTAFYLCASSMGQATNEKLFFGSGTQLSVL.

The chain has TRBV6-6 and TRBJ2-3, with 8 bases lining up with TRBD2. CDR3 length equals 14 residues. The germline V gene has CDR1 MNHNY and CDR2 SVGAGI (reference sequence). The CDR3 reads CAADGGGYTDTQYF. In DNA, the CDR3 is TGTGCTGCCGACGGGGGGGGATACACAGATACGCAGTATTTT.

CDR3: CAWSVWRGGSDTQYF. The CDR3 coding sequence is TGTGCCTGGAGTGTTTGGAGGGGCGGGTCAGATACGCAGTATTTT. The rearrangement uses TRBV30 and TRBJ2-3; a possible D gene is TRBD2 (6 bases). The CDR3 is made up of 15 amino acids. The V gene lost 0 bases and the J gene lost 4 bases, with 14 bases spanning the gap. The V gene's germline CDR1 is GTSNPN and CDR2 SVGIG (reference sequence). Using reference TRBV30 and TRBJ2-3 for the parts outside the CDR3, the full variable domain is SQTIHQWPATLVQPVGSPLSLECTVEGTSNPNLYWYRQAAGRGLQLLFYSVGIGQISSEVPQNLSASRPQDRQFILSSKKLLLSDSGFYLCAWSVWRGGSDTQYFGPGTRLTVL.

There are a few counts of this clone. The genes are TRBV27 and TRBJ1-1; no reliable D call. Germline CDR1 and CDR2: MNHEY and SMNVEV (reference sequence). Trimming removed 4 bases from V and 2 bases from J, with 8 bases in between. CDR3 length: 13 amino acids. The chain's CDR3 is CASSYLFNTEAFF. The CDR3 bases are TGTGCCAGCAGTTACTTATTTAACACTGAAGCTTTCTTT.

This clone was recorded once. The rearrangement joins TRBV7-2 to TRBJ1-2; TRBD1 is a possible D gene (6 bases). Per the germline V gene, CDR1 is SGHTA and CDR2 is FQGNSA. The V and J ends lost 2 bases and 5 bases respectively, with 12 bases between them. This CDR3 comprises 14 residues. The CDR3, as DNA: TGTGCCAGCAGCTTAAACAGGGTAGCATATGGCTACACCTTC. Protein sequence: CASSLNRVAYGYTF.

The V call is TRBV19, the J call TRBJ2-2, with 8 bases aligning to TRBD2. Germline values: CDR1 LNHDA, CDR2 SQIVND (reference sequence). This CDR3 has 18 amino acids. V gave up 6 bases and J gave up 0 bases; unmatched junction bases: 12. The CDR3 DNA reads TGTGCCAGTAGGCGGGGGGTTAGCGGGGACTCGAACACCGGGGAGCTGTTTTTT. It translates to CASRRGVSGDSNTGELFF.

The rearrangement joins TRBV27 to TRBJ1-6; D is perhaps TRBD1 (6 bases). This CDR3 has 17 amino acids. V lost 3 bases and J lost 5, with 17 bases in between. The V gene's germline CDR1 is MNHEY and CDR2 SMNVEV (reference sequence). The DNA of the CDR3 is TGTGCCAGCAGTTTGTGGTTCAACAGGGCCAATAATTCACCCCTCCACTTT. This encodes CASSLWFNRANNSPLHF.

The rearrangement links TRBV7-8 to TRBJ1-5; D is unclear. This CDR3 comprises 17 residues. Germline V lookup: CDR1 SGHVS, CDR2 FQNEAQ. Trimming stripped 1 base from V and 4 bases from J, with 17 bases between. DNA for the CDR3: TGTGCCAGCAGCTTAGAGAGGGCCCCGAGAGGAAATCAGCCCCAGCATTTT. Its translation is CASSLERAPRGNQPQHF.

The chain employs TRBV11-3 and TRBJ2-3, with a weak D call TRBD2 (5 bases). This CDR3 comprises 13 residues. The germline V gene encodes CDR1 SGHNT and CDR2 YENEEA. V shed 3 bases and J shed 2 bases, with 6 bases lying between them. CDR3 residues: CASSFRDTDTQYF. The CDR3 DNA reads as TGTGCCAGCAGCTTTCGGGACACAGATACGCAGTATTTT.

Here the CDR3 DNA reads TGTGCCAGCAGAGGGGGGGACAGGGCCTACGAGCAGTACTTC. It codes for CASRGGDRAYEQYF. The chain employs TRBV28 and TRBJ2-7; 9 nucleotides agree with TRBD1. Germline V gives CDR1 MDHEN, CDR2 SYDVKM. The CDR3 contains 14 residues. With 6 bases clipped from V and 2 bases from J, the junction kept 5 bases outside the gene matches.

J is TRBJ1-2 and V is TRBV4-1; 7 bases agree with TRBD1. This CDR3 is built from 14 residues. The germline V gene has CDR1 MGHRA and CDR2 YSYEKL. The V and J ends lost 5 bases and 8 bases, in that order; junction bases with no gene match: 11. This chain's CDR3 is CASSAPTGAYGYTF. CDR3 nucleotides: TGCGCCAGCAGCGCACCAACAGGGGCATACGGCTACACCTTC.

A note on this clone: The junction departs from the called germline gene at one end, perhaps through a read error. The rearrangement links TRBV4-3 to TRBJ2-3; 15 bases are shared with TRBD2. This CDR3 region has 18 residues. Germline V gene sequence: CDR1 LGHNA, CDR2 YSLEER. The CDR3 DNA follows: TGCGCCAGCAGCCAAGCCGGACTAGCGGGAGGGTCCACAGATACGCGGTATTTT. It translates to CASSQAGLAGGSTDTRYF.

The chain joins TRBV28 to TRBJ2-2, with D perhaps matching TRBD2 (7 bases). V was clipped by 7 bases and J by 4 bases, with 22 bases between them. The CDR3 has 17 amino acids. From germline, CDR1 is MDHEN and CDR2 SYDVKM. The CDR3 DNA follows: TGTGCCAGCACACCGGGGGGCGCGATGATTAGCACCGGGGAGCTGTTTTTT. Residues: CASTPGGAMISTGELFF.

The rearrangement joins TRBV7-3 to TRBJ2-1; 7 positions match TRBD2. This CDR3 has 15 amino acids. CDR1 is SGHTA and CDR2 is FQGTGA in the germline V gene. V lost 2 bases to trimming and J lost 10 bases; unmatched junction nucleotides: 11. The CDR3 coding sequence is TGTGCCAGCAGCTTAGGACTAGGGGTCTTGGGCGAGCAGTTCTTC. This codes for CASSLGLGVLGEQFF.

This sequence joins TRBV4-3 and TRBJ2-7; 12 nucleotides agree with TRBD2. Trimming at V came to 0 bases and at J to 6 bases, leaving 3 bases not matched to a gene. Germline CDR1 is LGHNA and CDR2 is YSLEER. The CDR3 totals 15 residues. CDR3 residues: CASSQEGLAGSEQYF. The CDR3 nucleotides are TGCGCCAGCAGCCAAGAGGGACTAGCGGGTAGCGAGCAGTACTTC.

The chain links TRBV19 to TRBJ2-7; tentatively, D is TRBD1 (5 bases). Trimming took 1 base from V and 2 from J, leaving 12 bases between them. Germline CDR1 reads LNHDA; CDR2 reads SQIVND (reference sequence). The CDR3 sequence is 15 residues long. This CDR3 reads CASSIVRGDAYEQYF. DNA of the CDR3: TGTGCCAGTAGTATAGTTAGGGGCGACGCCTACGAGCAGTACTTC.

The rearrangement links TRBV5-1 to TRBJ2-2; 8 bases are shared with TRBD1. The CDR3 runs 18 residues. CDR1 is SGHRS, CDR2 YFSETQ, per germline. V was pared by 0 bases and J by 0 bases, with 7 bases of the junction left unmatched. The CDR3 DNA is TGCGCCAGCAGCTTGGGGGACAGGACTCCTCCGAACACCGGGGAGCTGTTTTTT. Translated: CASSLGDRTPPNTGELFF.

This clone was counted once. The rearrangement joins TRBV19 to TRBJ1-5, with D possibly matching TRBD1 (5 bases). V lost 4 bases to trimming and J lost 6 bases, with 16 bases between them. The length of the CDR3 is 15 residues. Germline V gene lookup returns CDR1 LNHDA and CDR2 SQIVND (reference sequence). The CDR3 sequence: CASSNGGTVVQPQHF. CDR3 bases: TGTGCCAGTAGTAATGGGGGGACGGTTGTTCAGCCCCAGCATTTT.